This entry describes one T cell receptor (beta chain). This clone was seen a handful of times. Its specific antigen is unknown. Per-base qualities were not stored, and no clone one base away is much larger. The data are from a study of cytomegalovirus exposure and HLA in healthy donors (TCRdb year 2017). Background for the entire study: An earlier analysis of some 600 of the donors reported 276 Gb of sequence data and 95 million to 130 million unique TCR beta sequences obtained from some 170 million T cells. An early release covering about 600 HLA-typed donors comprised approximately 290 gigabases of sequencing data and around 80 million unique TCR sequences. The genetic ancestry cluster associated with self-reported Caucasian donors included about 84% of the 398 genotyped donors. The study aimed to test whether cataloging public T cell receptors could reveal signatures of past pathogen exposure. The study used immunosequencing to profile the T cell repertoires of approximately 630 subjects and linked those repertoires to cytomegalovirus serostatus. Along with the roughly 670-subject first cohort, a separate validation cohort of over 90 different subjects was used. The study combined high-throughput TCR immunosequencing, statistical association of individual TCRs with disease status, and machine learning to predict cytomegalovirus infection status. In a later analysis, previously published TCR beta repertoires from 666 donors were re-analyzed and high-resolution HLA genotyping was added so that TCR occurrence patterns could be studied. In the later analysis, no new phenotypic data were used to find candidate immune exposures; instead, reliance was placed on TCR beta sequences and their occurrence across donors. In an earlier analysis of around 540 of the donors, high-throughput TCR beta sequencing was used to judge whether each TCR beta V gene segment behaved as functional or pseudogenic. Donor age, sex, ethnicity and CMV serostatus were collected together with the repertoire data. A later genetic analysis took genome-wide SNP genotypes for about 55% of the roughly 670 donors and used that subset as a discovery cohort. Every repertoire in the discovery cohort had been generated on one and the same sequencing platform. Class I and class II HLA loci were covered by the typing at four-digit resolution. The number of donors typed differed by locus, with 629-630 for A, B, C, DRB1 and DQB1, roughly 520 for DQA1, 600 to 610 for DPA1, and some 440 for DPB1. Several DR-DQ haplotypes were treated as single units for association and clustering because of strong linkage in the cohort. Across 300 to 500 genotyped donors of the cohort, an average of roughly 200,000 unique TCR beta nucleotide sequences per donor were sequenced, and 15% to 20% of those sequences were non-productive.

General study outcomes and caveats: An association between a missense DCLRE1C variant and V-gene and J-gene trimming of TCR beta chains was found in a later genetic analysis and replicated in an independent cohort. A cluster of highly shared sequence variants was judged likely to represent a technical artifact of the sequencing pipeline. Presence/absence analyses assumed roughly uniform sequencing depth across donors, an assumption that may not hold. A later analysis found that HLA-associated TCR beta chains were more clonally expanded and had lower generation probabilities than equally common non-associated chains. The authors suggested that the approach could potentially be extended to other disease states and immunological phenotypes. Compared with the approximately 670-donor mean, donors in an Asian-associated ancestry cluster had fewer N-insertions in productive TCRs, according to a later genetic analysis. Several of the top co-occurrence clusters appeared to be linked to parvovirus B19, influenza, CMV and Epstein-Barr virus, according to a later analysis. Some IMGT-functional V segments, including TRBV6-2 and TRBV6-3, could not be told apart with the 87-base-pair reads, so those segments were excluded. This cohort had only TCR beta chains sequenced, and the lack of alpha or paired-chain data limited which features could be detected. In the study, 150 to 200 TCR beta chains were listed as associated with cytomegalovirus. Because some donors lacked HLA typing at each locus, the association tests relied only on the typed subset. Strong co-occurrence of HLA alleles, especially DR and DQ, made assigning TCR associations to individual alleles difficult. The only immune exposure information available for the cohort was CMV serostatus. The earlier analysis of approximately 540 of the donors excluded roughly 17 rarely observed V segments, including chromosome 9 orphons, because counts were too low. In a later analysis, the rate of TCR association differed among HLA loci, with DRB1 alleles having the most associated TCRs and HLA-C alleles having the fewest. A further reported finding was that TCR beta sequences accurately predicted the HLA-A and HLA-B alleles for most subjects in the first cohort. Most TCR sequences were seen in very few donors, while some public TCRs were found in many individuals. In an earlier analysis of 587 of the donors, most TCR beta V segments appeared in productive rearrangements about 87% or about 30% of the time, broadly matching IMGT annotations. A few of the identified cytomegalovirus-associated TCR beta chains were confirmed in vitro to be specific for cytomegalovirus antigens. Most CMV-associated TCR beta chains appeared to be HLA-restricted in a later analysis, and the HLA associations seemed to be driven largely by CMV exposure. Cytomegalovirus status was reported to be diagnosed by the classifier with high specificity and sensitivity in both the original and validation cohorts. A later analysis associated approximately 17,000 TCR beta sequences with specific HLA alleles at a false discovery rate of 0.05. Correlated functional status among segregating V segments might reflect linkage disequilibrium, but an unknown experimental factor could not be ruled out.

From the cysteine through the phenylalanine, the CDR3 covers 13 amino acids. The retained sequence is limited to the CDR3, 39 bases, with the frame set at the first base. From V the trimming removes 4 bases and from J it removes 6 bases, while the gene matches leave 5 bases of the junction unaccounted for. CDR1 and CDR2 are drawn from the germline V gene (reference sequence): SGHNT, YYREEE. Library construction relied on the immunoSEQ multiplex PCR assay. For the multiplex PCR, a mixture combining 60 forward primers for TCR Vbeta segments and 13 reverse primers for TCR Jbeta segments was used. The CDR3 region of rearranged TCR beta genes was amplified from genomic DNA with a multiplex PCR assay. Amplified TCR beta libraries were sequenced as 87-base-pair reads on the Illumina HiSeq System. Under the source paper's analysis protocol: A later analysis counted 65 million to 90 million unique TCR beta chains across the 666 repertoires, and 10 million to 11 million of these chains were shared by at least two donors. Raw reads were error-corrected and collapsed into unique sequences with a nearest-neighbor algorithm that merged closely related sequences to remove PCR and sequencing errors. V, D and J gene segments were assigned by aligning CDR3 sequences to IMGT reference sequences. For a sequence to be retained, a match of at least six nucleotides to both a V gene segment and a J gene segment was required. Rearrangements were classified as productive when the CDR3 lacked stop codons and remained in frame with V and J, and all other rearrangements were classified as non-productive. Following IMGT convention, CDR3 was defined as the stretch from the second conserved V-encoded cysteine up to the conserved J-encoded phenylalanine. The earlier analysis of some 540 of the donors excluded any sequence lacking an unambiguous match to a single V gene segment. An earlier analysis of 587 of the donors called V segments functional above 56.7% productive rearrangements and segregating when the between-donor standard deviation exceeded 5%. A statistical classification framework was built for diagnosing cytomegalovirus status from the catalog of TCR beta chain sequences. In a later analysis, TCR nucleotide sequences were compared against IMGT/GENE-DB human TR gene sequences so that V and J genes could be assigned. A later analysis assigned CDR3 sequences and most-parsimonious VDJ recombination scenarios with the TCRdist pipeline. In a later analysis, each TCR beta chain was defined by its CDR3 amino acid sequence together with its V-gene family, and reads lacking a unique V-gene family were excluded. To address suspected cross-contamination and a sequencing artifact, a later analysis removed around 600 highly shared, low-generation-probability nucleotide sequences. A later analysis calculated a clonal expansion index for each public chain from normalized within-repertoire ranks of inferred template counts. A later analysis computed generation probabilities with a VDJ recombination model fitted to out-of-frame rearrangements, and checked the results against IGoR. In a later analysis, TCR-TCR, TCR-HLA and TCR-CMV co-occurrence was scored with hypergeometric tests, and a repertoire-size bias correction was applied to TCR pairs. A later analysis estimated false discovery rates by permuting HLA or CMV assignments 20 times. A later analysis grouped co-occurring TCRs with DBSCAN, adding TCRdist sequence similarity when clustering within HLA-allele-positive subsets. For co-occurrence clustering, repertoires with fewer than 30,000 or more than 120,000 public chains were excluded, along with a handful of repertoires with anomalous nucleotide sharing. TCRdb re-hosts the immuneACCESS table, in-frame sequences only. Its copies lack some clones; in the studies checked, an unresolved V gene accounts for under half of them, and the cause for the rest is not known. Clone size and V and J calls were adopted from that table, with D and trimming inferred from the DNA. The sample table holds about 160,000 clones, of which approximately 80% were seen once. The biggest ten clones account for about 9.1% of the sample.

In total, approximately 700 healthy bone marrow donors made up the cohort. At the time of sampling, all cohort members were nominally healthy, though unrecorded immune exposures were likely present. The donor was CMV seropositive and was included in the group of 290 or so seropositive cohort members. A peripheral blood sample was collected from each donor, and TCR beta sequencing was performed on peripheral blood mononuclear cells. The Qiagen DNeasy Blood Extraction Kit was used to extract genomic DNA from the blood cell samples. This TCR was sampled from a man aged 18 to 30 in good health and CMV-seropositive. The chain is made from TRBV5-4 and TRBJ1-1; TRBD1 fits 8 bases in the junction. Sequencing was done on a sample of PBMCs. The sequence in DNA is TGTGCCAGCAGCAAGGACAGGGCCCCTGAAGCTTTCTTT. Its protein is CASSKDRAPEAFF.